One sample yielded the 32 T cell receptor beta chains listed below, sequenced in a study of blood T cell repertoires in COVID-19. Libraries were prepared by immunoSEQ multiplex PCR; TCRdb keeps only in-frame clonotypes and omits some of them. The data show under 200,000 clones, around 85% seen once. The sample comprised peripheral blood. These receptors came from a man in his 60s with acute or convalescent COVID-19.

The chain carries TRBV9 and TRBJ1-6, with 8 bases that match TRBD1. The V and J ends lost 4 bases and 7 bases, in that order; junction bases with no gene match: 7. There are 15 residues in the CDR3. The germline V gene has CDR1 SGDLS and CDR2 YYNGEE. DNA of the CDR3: TGTGCCAGCAGCCCCCAGGGGGCAGGGAATTCACCCCTCCACTTT. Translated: CASSPQGAGNSPLHF.

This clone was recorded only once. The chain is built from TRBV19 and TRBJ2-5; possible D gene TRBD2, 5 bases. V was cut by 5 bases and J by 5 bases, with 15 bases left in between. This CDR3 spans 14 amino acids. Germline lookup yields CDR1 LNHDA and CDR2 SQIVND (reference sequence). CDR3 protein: CASSPGLEVETQYF. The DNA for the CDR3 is TGTGCCAGTAGTCCGGGTCTGGAGGTGGAGACCCAGTACTTC.

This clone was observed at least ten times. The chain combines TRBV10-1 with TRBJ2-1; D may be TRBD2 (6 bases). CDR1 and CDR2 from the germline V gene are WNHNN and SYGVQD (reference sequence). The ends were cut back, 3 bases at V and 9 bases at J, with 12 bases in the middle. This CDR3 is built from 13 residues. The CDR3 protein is CASSEGGGSEQFF. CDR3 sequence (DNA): TGCGCCAGCAGTGAAGGAGGAGGGAGTGAGCAGTTCTTC.

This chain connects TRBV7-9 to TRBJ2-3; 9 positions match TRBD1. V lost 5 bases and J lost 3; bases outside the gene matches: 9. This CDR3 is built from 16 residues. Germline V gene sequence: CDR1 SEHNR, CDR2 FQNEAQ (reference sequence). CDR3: CASSLTGTGWTDTQYF. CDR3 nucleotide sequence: TGTGCCAGCAGCCTCACCGGGACAGGGTGGACAGATACGCAGTATTTT.

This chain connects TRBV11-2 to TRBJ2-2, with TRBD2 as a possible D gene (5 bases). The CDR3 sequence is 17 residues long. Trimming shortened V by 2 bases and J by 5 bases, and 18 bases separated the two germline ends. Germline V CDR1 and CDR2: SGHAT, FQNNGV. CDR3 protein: CASSLNPAGLRTGELFF. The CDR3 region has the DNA TGTGCCAGCAGCTTAAACCCCGCCGGACTTAGGACCGGGGAGCTGTTTTTT.

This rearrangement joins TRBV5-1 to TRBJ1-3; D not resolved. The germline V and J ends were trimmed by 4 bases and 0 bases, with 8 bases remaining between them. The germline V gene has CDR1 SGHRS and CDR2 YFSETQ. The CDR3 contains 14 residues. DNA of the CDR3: TGCGCCAGCAGCAAAGGGAGCTCTGGAAACACCATATATTTT. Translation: CASSKGSSGNTIYF.

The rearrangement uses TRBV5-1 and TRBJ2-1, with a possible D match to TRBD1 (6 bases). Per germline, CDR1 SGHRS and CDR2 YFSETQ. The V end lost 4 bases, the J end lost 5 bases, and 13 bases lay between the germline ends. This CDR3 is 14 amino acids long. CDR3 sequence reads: CASSPGDPNNEQFF. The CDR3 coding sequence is TGCGCCAGCAGCCCAGGGGACCCAAACAATGAGCAGTTCTTC.

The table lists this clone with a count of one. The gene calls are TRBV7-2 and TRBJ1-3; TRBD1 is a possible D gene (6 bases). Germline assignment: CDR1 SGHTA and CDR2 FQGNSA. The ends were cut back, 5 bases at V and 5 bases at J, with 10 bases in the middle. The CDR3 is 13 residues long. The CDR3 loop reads CASSSTGRNTIYF. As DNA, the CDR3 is TGTGCCAGCAGCAGCACAGGGAGAAACACCATATATTTT.

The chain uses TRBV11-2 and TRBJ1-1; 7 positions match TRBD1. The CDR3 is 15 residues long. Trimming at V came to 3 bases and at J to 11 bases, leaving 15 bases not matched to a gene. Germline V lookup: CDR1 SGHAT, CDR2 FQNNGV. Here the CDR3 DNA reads TGTGCCAGCAGCTTTTCTGGACAGGTGACCCGGGGGGCTTTCTTT. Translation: CASSFSGQVTRGAFF.

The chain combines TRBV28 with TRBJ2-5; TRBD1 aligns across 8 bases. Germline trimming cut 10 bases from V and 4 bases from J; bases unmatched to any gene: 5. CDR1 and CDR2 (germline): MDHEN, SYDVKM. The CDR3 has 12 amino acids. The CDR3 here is CATRQGTETQYF. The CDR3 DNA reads TGTGCCACCCGACAGGGGACAGAGACCCAGTACTTC.

The CDR3 DNA sequence: TGTGCCAGCAGCTTAACTGGGGCGGGGTACTCCTACAATGAGCAGTTCTTC. Residues: CASSLTGAGYSYNEQFF. The gene calls are TRBV7-3 and TRBJ2-1; a weak D match, TRBD2 (6 bases). Trimming stripped 0 bases from V and 0 bases from J, with 12 bases between. Germline V CDR1 and CDR2: SGHTA, FQGTGA. The CDR3 has 17 residues. The full variable domain, rest sourced from reference TRBV7-3 and TRBJ2-1, is GAGVSQTPSNKVTEKGKYVELRCDPISGHTALYWYRQSLGQGPEFLIYFQGTGAADDSGLPNDRFFAVRPEGSVSTLKIQRTERGDSAVYLCASSLTGAGYSYNEQFFGPGTRLTVL.

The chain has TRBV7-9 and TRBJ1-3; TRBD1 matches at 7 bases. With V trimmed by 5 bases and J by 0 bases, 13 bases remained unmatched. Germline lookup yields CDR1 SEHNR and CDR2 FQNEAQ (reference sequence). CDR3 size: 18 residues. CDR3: CASSPLGWQGGSGNTIYF. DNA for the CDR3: TGTGCCAGCAGCCCCTTGGGGTGGCAGGGGGGCTCTGGAAACACCATATATTTT.

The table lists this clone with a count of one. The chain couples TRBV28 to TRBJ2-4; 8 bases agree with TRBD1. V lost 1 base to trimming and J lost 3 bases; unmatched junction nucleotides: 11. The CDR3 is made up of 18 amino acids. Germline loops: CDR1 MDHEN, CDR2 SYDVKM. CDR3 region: CASSLLAGQGIIKNIQYF. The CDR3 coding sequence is TGTGCCAGCAGTTTATTAGCCGGACAGGGAATTATCAAAAACATTCAGTACTTC.

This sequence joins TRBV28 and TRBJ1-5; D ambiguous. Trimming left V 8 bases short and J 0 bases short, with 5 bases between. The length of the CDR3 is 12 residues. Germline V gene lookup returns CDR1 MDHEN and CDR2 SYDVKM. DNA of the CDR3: TGTGCCAGCCTTAGTAGCAATCAGCCCCAGCATTTT. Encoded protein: CASLSSNQPQHF.

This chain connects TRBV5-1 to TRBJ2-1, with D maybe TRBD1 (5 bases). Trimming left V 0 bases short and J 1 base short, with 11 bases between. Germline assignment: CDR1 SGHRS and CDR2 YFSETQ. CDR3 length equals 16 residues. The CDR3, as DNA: TGCGCCAGCAGCTTGGGATCAAGGGGTTCCTACAATGAGCAGTTCTTC. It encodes CASSLGSRGSYNEQFF.

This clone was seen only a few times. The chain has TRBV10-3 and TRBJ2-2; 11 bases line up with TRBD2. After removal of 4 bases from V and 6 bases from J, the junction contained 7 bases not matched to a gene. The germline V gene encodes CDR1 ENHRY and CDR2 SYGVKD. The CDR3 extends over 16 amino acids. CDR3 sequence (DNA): TGTGCCATCAGTGGAAGACTAGCGGGAATTGCCGGGGAGCTGTTTTTT. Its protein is CAISGRLAGIAGELFF.

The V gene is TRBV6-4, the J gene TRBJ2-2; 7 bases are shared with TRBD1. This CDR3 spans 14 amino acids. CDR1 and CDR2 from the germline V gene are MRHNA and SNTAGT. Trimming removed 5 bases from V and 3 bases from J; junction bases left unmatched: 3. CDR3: CASSRTGDTGELFF. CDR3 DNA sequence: TGTGCCAGCAGTCGAACAGGGGACACCGGGGAGCTGTTTTTT.

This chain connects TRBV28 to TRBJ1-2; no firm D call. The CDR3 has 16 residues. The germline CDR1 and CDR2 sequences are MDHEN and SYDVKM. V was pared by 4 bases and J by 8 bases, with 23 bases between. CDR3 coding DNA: TGTGCCAGCAGTTCGTCCCTCAGGTCTGTTGTTCGGGGCTACACCTTC. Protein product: CASSSSLRSVVRGYTF.

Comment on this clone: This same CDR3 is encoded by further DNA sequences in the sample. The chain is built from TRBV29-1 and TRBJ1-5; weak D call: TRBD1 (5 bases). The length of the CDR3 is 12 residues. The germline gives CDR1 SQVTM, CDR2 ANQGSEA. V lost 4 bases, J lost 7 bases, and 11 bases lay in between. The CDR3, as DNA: TGCAGCGTTGGAGGGAGGGGCCAGCCCCAGCATTTT. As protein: CSVGGRGQPQHF.

For the CDR3, the DNA is TGTGCCAGCAGCCCCGGGACAGGGGGCTATCAGCCCCAGCATTTT. Translating it yields CASSPGTGGYQPQHF. The chain links TRBV9 to TRBJ1-5, with 12 nucleotides matching TRBD1. CDR1 SGDLS and CDR2 YYNGEE come from the germline V gene. The CDR3 contains 15 residues. J gave up 5 bases and V 4 bases, and 4 bases lay outside the gene matches.

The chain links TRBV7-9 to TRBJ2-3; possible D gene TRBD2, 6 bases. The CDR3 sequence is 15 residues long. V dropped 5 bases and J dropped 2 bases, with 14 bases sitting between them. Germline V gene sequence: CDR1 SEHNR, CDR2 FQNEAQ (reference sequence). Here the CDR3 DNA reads TGTGCCAGCAGCGCTAAATCTAGCGTCACAGATACGCAGTATTTT. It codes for CASSAKSSVTDTQYF.

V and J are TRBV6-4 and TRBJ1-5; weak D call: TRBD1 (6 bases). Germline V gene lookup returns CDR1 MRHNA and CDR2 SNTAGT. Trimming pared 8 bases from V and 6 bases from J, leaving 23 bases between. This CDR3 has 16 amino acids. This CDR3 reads CASWIGQTVIGQPQHF. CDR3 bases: TGTGCCAGCTGGATTGGACAGACAGTAATAGGTCAGCCCCAGCATTTT.

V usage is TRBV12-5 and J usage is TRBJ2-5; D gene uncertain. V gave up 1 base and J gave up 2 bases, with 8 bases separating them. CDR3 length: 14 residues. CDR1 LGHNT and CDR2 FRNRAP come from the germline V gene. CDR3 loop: CASGLAGVQETQYF. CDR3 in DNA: TGTGCTAGTGGTTTGGCTGGAGTTCAAGAGACCCAGTACTTC.

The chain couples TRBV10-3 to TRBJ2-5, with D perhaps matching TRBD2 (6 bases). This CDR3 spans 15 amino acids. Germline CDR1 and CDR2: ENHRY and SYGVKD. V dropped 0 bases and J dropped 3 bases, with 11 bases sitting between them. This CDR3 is CAISESLGGEETQYF. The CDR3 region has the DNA TGTGCCATCAGTGAGTCGTTGGGAGGTGAAGAGACCCAGTACTTC.

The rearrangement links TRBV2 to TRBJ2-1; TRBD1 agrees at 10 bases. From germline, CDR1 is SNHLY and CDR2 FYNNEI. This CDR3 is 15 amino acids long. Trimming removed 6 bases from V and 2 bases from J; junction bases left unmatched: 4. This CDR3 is CASSYGQGAYNEQFF. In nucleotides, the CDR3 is TGTGCCAGCAGCTACGGACAGGGGGCCTACAATGAGCAGTTCTTC.

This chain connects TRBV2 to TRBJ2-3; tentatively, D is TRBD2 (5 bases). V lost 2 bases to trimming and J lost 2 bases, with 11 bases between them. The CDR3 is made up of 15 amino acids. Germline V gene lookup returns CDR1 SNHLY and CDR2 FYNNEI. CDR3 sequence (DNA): TGTGCCAGCAGTGAACCGACTACTGACACAGATACGCAGTATTTT. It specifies CASSEPTTDTDTQYF.

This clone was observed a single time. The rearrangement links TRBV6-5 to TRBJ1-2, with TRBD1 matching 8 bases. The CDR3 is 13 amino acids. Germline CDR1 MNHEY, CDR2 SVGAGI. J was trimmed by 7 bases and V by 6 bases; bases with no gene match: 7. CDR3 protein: CASRIQGALGYTF. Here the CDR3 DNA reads TGTGCCAGCAGGATTCAGGGGGCGCTTGGCTACACCTTC.

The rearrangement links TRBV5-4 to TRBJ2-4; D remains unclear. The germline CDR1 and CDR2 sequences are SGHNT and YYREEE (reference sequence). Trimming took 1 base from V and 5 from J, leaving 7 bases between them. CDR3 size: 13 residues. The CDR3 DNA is TGTGCCAGCAGCTTGCGAGGAGAAAACATTCAGTACTTC. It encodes CASSLRGENIQYF.

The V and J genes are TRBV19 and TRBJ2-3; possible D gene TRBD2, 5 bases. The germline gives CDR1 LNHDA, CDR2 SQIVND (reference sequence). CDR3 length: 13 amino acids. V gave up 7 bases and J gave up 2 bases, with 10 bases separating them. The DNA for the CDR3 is TGTGCCAGTATGGTGGGAGTCACAGATACGCAGTATTTT. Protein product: CASMVGVTDTQYF.

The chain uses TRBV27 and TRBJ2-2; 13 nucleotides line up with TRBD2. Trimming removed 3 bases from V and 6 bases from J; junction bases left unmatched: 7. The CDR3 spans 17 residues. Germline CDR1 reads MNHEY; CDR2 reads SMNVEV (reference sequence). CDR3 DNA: TGTGCCAGCAGTTTCCCCGGACTAGCGGGAGCACCCGGGGAGCTGTTTTTT. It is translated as CASSFPGLAGAPGELFF.

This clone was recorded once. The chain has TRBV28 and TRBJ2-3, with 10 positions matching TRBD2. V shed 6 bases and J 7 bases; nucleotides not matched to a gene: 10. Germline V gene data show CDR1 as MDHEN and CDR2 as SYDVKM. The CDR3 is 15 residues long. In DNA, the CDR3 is TGTGCCAGCAGCCACGGACTAGCGGTGACCCATACGCAGTATTTT. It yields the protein CASSHGLAVTHTQYF.

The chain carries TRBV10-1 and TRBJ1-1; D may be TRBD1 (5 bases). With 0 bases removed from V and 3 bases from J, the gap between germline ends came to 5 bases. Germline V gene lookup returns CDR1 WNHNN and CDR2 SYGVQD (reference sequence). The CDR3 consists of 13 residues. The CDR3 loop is CASSESGHTEAFF. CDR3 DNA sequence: TGCGCCAGCAGTGAGTCGGGGCACACTGAAGCTTTCTTT.